The 27 T cell receptor beta chains given below trace back to one sample, sequenced in a study of blood T cells in healthy people across ages. Alongside a J-beta primer mix, a sample-barcoded 5' primer served in a second PCR lasting about 7 to 12 cycles. TCRdb analysed the 5' RACE reads with MiXCR anew, one entry per CDR3 protein. The data contain roughly 1.9 million distinct CDR3 sequences, around 40% of them singletons. Sequencing was performed on blood. Receptors were obtained from a human donor in good health.

The chain recombines TRBV6-2 or TRBV6-3 with TRBJ1-1; perhaps TRBD1 as D (5 bases). This CDR3 is built from 14 residues. CDR1 is MNHEY, CDR2 SVGEGT, per germline. V shed 7 bases and J shed 2 bases, with 14 bases lying between them. The CDR3 DNA follows: TGTGCCAGCAAAATCCAGGGAGGAAACACTGAAGCTTTCTTT. This encodes CASKIQGGNTEAFF.

In its sample, this clonotype was seen a few times. The chain links TRBV5-6 to TRBJ2-2; maybe TRBD1 (5 bases). Germline CDR1 reads SGHDT; CDR2 reads YYEEEE. V was cut by 4 bases and J by 5 bases, with 12 bases left in between. The CDR3 sequence is 14 residues long. CDR3 loop: CASSVVRGTGELFF. The DNA for the CDR3 is TGTGCCAGCAGCGTCGTTAGGGGAACCGGGGAGCTGTTTTTT.

The chain employs TRBV20-1 and TRBJ2-4; no clear D gene. The CDR3 length is 12 residues. CDR1 and CDR2 from the germline V gene are DFQATT and SNEGSKA (reference sequence). Trimming pared 1 base from V and 13 bases from J, leaving 14 bases between. The CDR3: CSARVPPIMQYF. The DNA of the CDR3 is TGCAGTGCTAGAGTTCCTCCTATAATGCAGTACTTC.

The chain recombines TRBV7-6 with TRBJ2-1; D is unresolved. There are 14 residues in the CDR3. The germline V and J ends were trimmed by 1 base and 5 bases, with 9 bases remaining between them. The germline CDR1 and CDR2 sequences are SGHVS and FNYEAQ. CDR3 bases: TGTGCCAGCAGCTTAGTCGACGGAGACAATGAGCAGTTCTTC. Translated: CASSLVDGDNEQFF.

CDR3: CASSFGFRNGQPQHF. CDR3 coding DNA: TGTGCCAGCAGTTTTGGCTTCAGGAATGGGCAGCCCCAGCATTTT. The chain employs TRBV12-3 or TRBV12-4 and TRBJ1-5; D unclear. CDR3 length: 15 residues. V lost 3 bases and J lost 7, with 16 bases in between.

This clonotype was seen ten or more times. The chain recombines TRBV29-1 with TRBJ1-6, with D possibly TRBD1 on 6 matching bases. The CDR3 length is 13 residues. Germline-derived CDR1 and CDR2 are SQVTM and ANQGSEA. The CDR3 is CTRSRGPNSPLHF. The CDR3 bases are TGCACCCGTAGCAGGGGCCCTAATTCACCCCTCCACTTT.

The V call is TRBV28, the J call TRBJ1-6; D gene ambiguous. The CDR3 totals 12 residues. Germline V CDR1 and CDR2: MDHEN, SYDVKM. V lost 6 bases to trimming and J lost 9 bases, with 9 bases between them. The chain's CDR3 is CASRGESSPLHF. DNA for the CDR3: TGTGCCAGCAGAGGAGAGTCTTCACCCCTCCACTTT.

This chain joins TRBV6-5 and TRBJ1-6, with TRBD1 matching over 9 bases. With 0 bases clipped from V and 6 bases from J, the junction kept 9 bases outside the gene matches. Per the germline V gene, CDR1 is MNHEY and CDR2 is SVGAGI. CDR3 length: 18 amino acids. The CDR3 bases are TGTGCCAGCAGTTACTCCAGGACAGGGGCGAGAATTAATTCACCCCTCCACTTT. Its translation is CASSYSRTGARINSPLHF.

A word on this clonotype: A much bigger clone sits one base away, suggesting this may be a read error. The chain has TRBV5-6 and TRBJ2-5; 9 positions agree with TRBD2. Germline V lookup: CDR1 SGHDT, CDR2 YYEEEE. The CDR3 covers 16 residues. V dropped 0 bases and J dropped 2; count of bases not matched to a gene: 5. Written as DNA, the CDR3 is TGTGCCAGCAGCTTGGTAGCGGGGGTGACACAAGAGACCCAGTACTTC. This sequence encodes CASSLVAGVTQETQYF.

The J gene is TRBJ2-1, the V gene TRBV20-1, with TRBD2 identical over 9 bases. Germline lookup yields CDR1 DFQATT and CDR2 SNEGSKA (reference sequence). V dropped 3 bases and J dropped 11; count of bases not matched to a gene: 11. The CDR3 runs 14 residues. The CDR3 region is CSASSSGSPLKQFF. CDR3 sequence (DNA): TGCAGTGCTAGTAGTAGCGGGAGCCCCCTCAAGCAGTTCTTC.

The rearrangement joins TRBV15 to TRBJ2-4; D possibly matches TRBD1 or TRBD2 (5 bases each). The J call is doubtful: the DNA matches TRBJ2-7 better. This CDR3 comprises 14 residues. CDR1 is LNHNV, CDR2 YYDKDF, per germline (reference sequence). In DNA, the CDR3 is TGTGCCACCAGCAGTCGGGACCGACCCTACGAGCAGTACTTC. It encodes CATSSRDRPYEQYF.

The chain is built from TRBV29-1 and TRBJ2-5; D ambiguous. This CDR3 region has 13 residues. CDR1 and CDR2 (germline): SQVTM, ANQGSEA. Deletions cut 3 bases from V and 2 bases from J, with 10 bases between. In DNA form, the CDR3 reads TGCAGCGTTGACCCCTCAGGACAAGAGACCCAGTACTTC. Its translation: CSVDPSGQETQYF.

V usage is TRBV24-1 and J usage is TRBJ1-2; possibly TRBD1 for D (5 bases). The CDR3 sequence is 13 residues long. Trimming took 4 bases from V and 2 from J, leaving 7 bases between them. Per the germline V gene, CDR1 is KGHDR and CDR2 is SFDVKD. In nucleotides, the CDR3 is TGTGCCACCAGTGACGCAGGGAACTATGGCTACACCTTC. Its translation is CATSDAGNYGYTF.

This clonotype was counted between two and nine times. The chain combines TRBV5-1 with TRBJ2-1; 11 positions agree with TRBD2. Germline V gives CDR1 SGHRS, CDR2 YFSETQ. V was clipped by 7 bases and J by 1 base; unmatched bases: 19. This CDR3 has 20 amino acids. The CDR3 nucleotides read TGCGCCAGCGGTTACCCGGGACTAGCGGATCCCGCAGGGTCCTACAATGAGCAGTTCTTC. It encodes CASGYPGLADPAGSYNEQFF.

The chain links TRBV6-2 or TRBV6-3 to TRBJ1-2; TRBD1 matches 7 bases. The J segment lost 2 bases and the V segment lost 5 bases, leaving 14 bases of the junction unmatched. The germline CDR1 and CDR2 sequences are MNHEY and SVGEGT. CDR3 length: 17 amino acids. CDR3 loop: CASSTFATQQGNYGYTF. The DNA for the CDR3 is TGTGCCAGCAGTACCTTCGCAACCCAACAGGGGAACTATGGCTACACCTTC.

The V and J genes are TRBV11-3 and TRBJ2-5; the D call may be TRBD1 or TRBD2 (5 bases each). Trimming took off 1 base at V and 5 bases at J, with 23 bases between the two ends. Germline lookup yields CDR1 SGHNT and CDR2 YENEEA. The CDR3 length is 18 residues. In nucleotides, the CDR3 is TGTGCCAGCAGCTTAGGCTGGGTCGAGGGGCCAGGGACGGAGACCCAGTACTTC. Its translation is CASSLGWVEGPGTETQYF.

This clonotype showed up just a few times. The rearrangement links TRBV28 to TRBJ2-1; TRBD1 matches at 9 bases. With V trimmed by 10 bases and J by 8 bases, 15 bases remained unmatched. There are 15 residues in the CDR3. Germline lookup yields CDR1 MDHEN and CDR2 SYDVKM. The CDR3 region is CANTSGGQGGHEQFF. CDR3 nucleotides: TGTGCCAACACCTCTGGGGGACAGGGTGGGCATGAGCAGTTCTTC.

The chain couples TRBV9 to TRBJ1-1; D may be TRBD1 (5 bases). Germline V gene lookup returns CDR1 SGDLS and CDR2 YYNGEE. The ends were cut back, 0 bases at V and 4 bases at J, with 10 bases in the middle. CDR3 size: 14 residues. The CDR3 nucleotides are TGTGCCAGCAGCGTAGGGGGGGGGACCACTGAAGCTTTCTTT. Translation gives CASSVGGGTTEAFF.

The rearrangement joins TRBV7-2 to TRBJ2-5; 7 nucleotides match TRBD1. Losses at the gene ends were 7 bases for V and 1 base for J; bases not matched to a gene: 6. Germline assignment: CDR1 SGHTA and CDR2 FQGNSA. The CDR3 is 14 amino acids. The CDR3 bases are TGTGCCAGCACCTTGAACAGGGGCCAAGAGACCCAGTACTTC. It specifies CASTLNRGQETQYF. The whole variable domain, remainder taken from reference TRBV7-2 and TRBJ2-5, is GAGVSQSPSNKVTEKGKDVELRCDPISGHTALYWYRQSLGQGLEFLIYFQGNSAPDKSGLPSDRFSAERTGGSVSTLTIQRTQQEDSAVYLCASTLNRGQETQYFGPGTRLLVL.

The chain joins TRBV7-3 to TRBJ2-1; perhaps TRBD1 as D (6 bases). CDR1 is SGHTA and CDR2 is FQGTGA in the germline V gene. V shed 3 bases and J shed 7 bases, with 10 bases lying between them. The CDR3 covers 13 residues. CDR3: CASSFSTGNEQFF. Written as DNA, the CDR3 is TGTGCCAGCAGCTTTTCTACAGGGAATGAGCAGTTCTTC.

V and J are TRBV2 and TRBJ2-7; the D gene could be TRBD1 or TRBD2 (6 bases each). This CDR3 contains 14 residues. CDR1 and CDR2 (germline): SNHLY, FYNNEI. The V end was cut by 0 bases, the J end by 10 bases, with 16 bases between. In DNA form, the CDR3 reads TGTGCCAGCAGTGAAGCTAGGGGGGCCGATACCCAGTACTTC. This codes for CASSEARGADTQYF.

The count of this clonotype is one. This chain connects TRBV7-9 to TRBJ1-2, with 8 positions matching TRBD1. Germline V gene data show CDR1 as SEHNR and CDR2 as FQNEAQ (reference sequence). CDR3 length: 15 residues. V trimming: 3 bases; J trimming: 4 bases; junction bases outside the gene matches: 7. CDR3 DNA sequence: TGTGCCAGCAGCTTCCGGGGACAGGAGGTCTATGGCTACACCTTC. Translating gives CASSFRGQEVYGYTF.

The chain has TRBV29-1 and TRBJ2-3; 7 nucleotides line up with TRBD1. CDR3 size: 14 residues. J was trimmed by 0 bases and V by 8 bases; bases with no gene match: 8. In germline, CDR1 is SQVTM, CDR2 ANQGSEA. DNA of the CDR3: TGCAGCTTAACGGGGACAGATAGCACAGATACGCAGTATTTT. It translates to CSLTGTDSTDTQYF.

The V call is TRBV5-1, the J call TRBJ2-1, with D maybe TRBD2 (5 bases). Trimming stripped 2 bases from V and 4 bases from J, with 19 bases between. The CDR3 runs to 17 residues. Germline values: CDR1 SGHRS, CDR2 YFSETQ. CDR3 nucleotides: TGCGCCAGCAGCTTTAGCATCGGGGTACCTCCATACAATGAGCAGTTCTTC. This gives the protein CASSFSIGVPPYNEQFF.

Points on this clonotype: A read error may be the cause here, since a much bigger clone is one base away. The genes are TRBV12-3 or TRBV12-4 and TRBJ2-7, with 11 bases lining up with TRBD1. Trimming removed 1 base from V and 2 bases from J; junction bases left unmatched: 4. The CDR3 contains 16 residues. The CDR3 nucleotides are TGTGCCAGCAGTTTAGTGCCGGGACAGGGGGCCTACGAGCAGTACTTC. Translated: CASSLVPGQGAYEQYF.

With regard to this clonotype: This may stem from a read error, because a much larger clone lies one nucleotide away. This sequence joins TRBV6-6 and TRBJ1-2; 8 bases line up with TRBD1. The CDR3 length is 14 residues. In germline, CDR1 is MNHNY, CDR2 SVGAGI (reference sequence). CDR3 in amino acids: CASSYSGQDYGHTF. In DNA form, the CDR3 reads TGTGCCAGCAGTTACTCGGGACAGGACTATGGCCACACCTTC.

The chain has TRBV28 and TRBJ2-5; TRBD2 aligns across 11 bases. With 5 bases clipped from V and 5 bases from J, the junction kept 10 bases outside the gene matches. The CDR3 is 16 amino acids. Germline CDR1 MDHEN, CDR2 SYDVKM. This chain's CDR3 is CASSPPLGLAVETQYF. The CDR3 DNA follows: TGTGCCAGCAGTCCTCCCCTGGGACTAGCGGTGGAGACCCAGTACTTC. Based on the CDR3 plus reference TRBV28 and TRBJ2-5, the full variable domain is DVKVTQSSRYLVKRTGEKVFLECVQDMDHENMFWYRQDPGLGLRLIYFSYDVKMKEKGDIPEGYSVSREKKERFSLILESASTNQTSMYLCASSPPLGLAVETQYFGPGTRLLVL.